The rows below give T cell receptor beta chains drawn from one sample of a study of T cells in Graves' hyperthyroidism and ophthalmopathy. One entry per CDR3 protein, called by TCRdb with MiXCR from the multiplex PCR reads. This sample has 300,000 to 450,000 distinct CDR3 sequences; around 25% occur once, and the top ten carry about 73%. Sequencing was done on a sample of blood. The receptor source for this set is a man aged 45-60 years with Graves' hyperthyroidism. CDR3s include the opening cysteine and the closing phenylalanine or tryptophan. A D gene is named only where the DNA matches it firmly. The size of a clone is reported for some rows only, either as once, few or many, or as a class for expanded clones.

v_call	d_call	j_call	clone_size	cdr3_nt	cdr3_aa
TRBV7-9	NA	TRBJ2-2	NA	TGTGCCAGGAGCACCGGGGAGCTGTTTTTT	CARSTGELFF
TRBV11-2	NA	TRBJ2-1	many	TGTGCCAGCAGCTCACTCACAGGAGCGGATGAGCAGTTCTTC	CASSSLTGADEQFF
TRBV3-1	TRBD2	TRBJ2-3	NA	TGTGCCAGCAGCCAAGATAAAGCCCCCCTAGCGGGAGCAACAGATACGCAGTATTTT	CASSQDKAPLAGATDTQYF
TRBV7-2	NA	TRBJ2-3	many	TGTGCCAGCAGCTTATACAACACAGATACGCAGTATTTT	CASSLYNTDTQYF
TRBV5-1	TRBD1	TRBJ1-2	NA	TGCGCCAGCAGCTCAGGCGGGACAGCTACCGACTACACCTTC	CASSSGGTATDYTF
TRBV6-1	NA	TRBJ2-7	NA	TGTGCCAGCAGGGTCAGGTCCTCCGCTATCTCCTACGAGCAGTACTTC	CASRVRSSAISYEQYF
TRBV11-2	NA	TRBJ2-3	NA	TGTGCCAGCAGCTTTCTTCCCGGGGGACCGCGCACAGATACGCAGTATTTT	CASSFLPGGPRTDTQYF
TRBV2	NA	TRBJ1-3	NA	TGTGCCAGCAGCGACAGGAGGTTTGGAAACACCATATATTTT	CASSDRRFGNTIYF
TRBV12-3/TRBV12-4	NA	TRBJ1-3	few	TGTGCCAGCAGGACAACAGAAAGAGGAAACACCATATATTTT	CASRTTERGNTIYF
TRBV6-1	NA	TRBJ2-3	many	TGTGCCAGCAGTACCGGGACCGGCACAGATACGCAGTATTTT	CASSTGTGTDTQYF
TRBV6-1	NA	TRBJ1-1	NA	TGTGCCAACAGTGAATTACCTGAAGCTTTCTTT	CANSELPEAFF
TRBV24-1	NA	TRBJ2-4	many	TGTGCCACCAGTGAGGGAAGGGCCAAAAACATTCAGTACTTC	CATSEGRAKNIQYF
TRBV12-3/TRBV12-4	NA	TRBJ2-1	many	TGTGCCAGCAGTTTATTCGGTGATGAGCAGTTCTTC	CASSLFGDEQFF
TRBV7-3	NA	TRBJ2-5	NA	TGTGCCAGCAGTGAATCGGCTAGCTCAGAGACCCAGTACTTC	CASSESASSETQYF
TRBV14	NA	TRBJ2-5	NA	TGTGCCAGCAGCCAACCCCTTACGGGAGCACCCCAAGAGACCCAGTACTTC	CASSQPLTGAPQETQYF
TRBV3-1	TRBD2	TRBJ2-5	NA	TGTGCCAGCAGCCAAGTGGCGGGAGGGTTCCAAGAGACCCAGTACTTC	CASSQVAGGFQETQYF
TRBV10-2	NA	TRBJ1-6	NA	TGCGCCAGCAGTGAGTCGGGGGCCTGGCGGGGTTCACCCCTCCACTTT	CASSESGAWRGSPLHF
TRBV28	NA	TRBJ1-5	NA	TGTGCCAGCACGATAGGTTTTCTGCCCCAGCATTTT	CASTIGFLPQHF
TRBV28	NA	TRBJ1-6	few	TGTGCCAGCAGTTTATATCAGGGGAGGGCTTCACCCCTCCACTTT	CASSLYQGRASPLHF
TRBV11-2	NA	TRBJ2-7	NA	TGTGCCAGCAGCTTAGATCGGGCGGGCTACGAGCAGTACTTC	CASSLDRAGYEQYF
TRBV2	TRBD1	TRBJ2-1	NA	TGTGCCAGCAGGAGCACAGGGGGCTGGGACAATGAGCAGTTCTTC	CASRSTGGWDNEQFF
TRBV20-1	NA	TRBJ2-5	few	TGCAGTGCTAGAGCCTATAGCGGTAATCAAGAGACCCAGTACTTC	CSARAYSGNQETQYF
TRBV7-2	NA	TRBJ2-7	NA	TGTGCCAGCAGCTTAGACAGCTCCACCACTTACGAGCAGTACTTC	CASSLDSSTTYEQYF
TRBV5-4	NA	TRBJ2-5	NA	TGTGCCAGCAGCGGCCAGACTGCGGCCCAGTACTTC	CASSGQTAAQYF
TRBV2	NA	TRBJ2-2	NA	TGTGCCAGCAGTGAAGCGAGGCAGGGCCGGCTGTTTTTT	CASSEARQGRLFF
TRBV7-3	TRBD2	TRBJ2-2	NA	TGTGCCAGCAGCTTAACGACTAGCAGAAACACCGGGGAGCTGTTTTTT	CASSLTTSRNTGELFF
TRBV24-1	NA	TRBJ2-5	many	TGTGCCACCAGTGTTCGGGGTGAGGAGACCCAGTACTTC	CATSVRGEETQYF
TRBV14	TRBD1	TRBJ1-2	few	TGTGCCAGCAGCCAAGATCCTTTACTGGACAGGGGTGGCGGCTACACCTTC	CASSQDPLLDRGGGYTF
TRBV27	NA	TRBJ1-1	few	TGTGCCAGCTACAGTATTATGGGGGACACTGAAGCTTTCTTT	CASYSIMGDTEAFF
TRBV5-1	TRBD2	TRBJ2-1	few	TGCGCCAGCAGCTGGACTAGCGGGAGAAATGAGCAGTTCTTC	CASSWTSGRNEQFF
TRBV2	NA	TRBJ2-1	many	TGTGCCAGCAGTGGGGAAAATGAGCAGTTCTTC	CASSGENEQFF
TRBV6-2/TRBV6-3	NA	TRBJ2-2	NA	TGTGCCAGCAGTCCCGACAGCTCGAACACCGGGGAGCTGTTTTTT	CASSPDSSNTGELFF
TRBV13	NA	TRBJ2-3	few	TGTGCCAGCAGCTACCGGCCCGGGGGCCCCACAGATACGCAGTATTTT	CASSYRPGGPTDTQYF
TRBV6-1	NA	TRBJ2-7	few	TGTGTCAGCAGTTTCACCCCGGAGTTCGGCGAGCAGTACTTC	CVSSFTPEFGEQYF
TRBV5-1	TRBD1	TRBJ2-1	NA	TGCGCCAGCAGCTCCCCCTTCGTTACAGGGGGTGATGAGCAGTTCTTC	CASSSPFVTGGDEQFF
TRBV20-1	NA	TRBJ2-1	NA	TGCAGTGCCTGGGACATCCGGATCCACAATGAGCAGTTCTTC	CSAWDIRIHNEQFF
TRBV2	TRBD2	TRBJ2-1	many	TGTGCCAGCAGTGAGGAGGGAGGGCCGGGCAATGAGCAGTTCTTC	CASSEEGGPGNEQFF
TRBV18	NA	TRBJ2-1	NA	TGTGCCAGCTCACCACCGTCCCAGCCAAACAATGAGCAGTTCTTC	CASSPPSQPNNEQFF
TRBV18	NA	TRBJ2-2	many	TGTGCCAGCTCACCAAGGCAGAGCACCGGGGAGCTGTTTTTT	CASSPRQSTGELFF
TRBV2	TRBD2	TRBJ2-1	NA	TGTGCCAGCGAGACTAGCGGAGACAATGAGCAGTTCTTC	CASETSGDNEQFF
TRBV5-1	TRBD1	TRBJ2-1	few	TGCGCCAGCAGCCGAAGACAGGGGGATCATGAGCAGTTCTTC	CASSRRQGDHEQFF
TRBV3-1	NA	TRBJ2-7	NA	TGTGCCAGCAGCCAAGTAGGTGGACAGGACTACCAGGAGCAGTACTTC	CASSQVGGQDYQEQYF
TRBV6-1	NA	TRBJ2-3	NA	TGTGCCAGCAGTGAGGGCCCTAGTCGCACAGATACGCAGTATTTT	CASSEGPSRTDTQYF
TRBV20-1	NA	TRBJ2-1	few	TGCAGTGCTAGAGTTGGGACTGTCGGTGAGCAGTTCTTC	CSARVGTVGEQFF
TRBV5-5	NA	TRBJ2-4	few	TGTGCCAGCAGCTCGCCACCAAACAACGTCAAAAACATTCAGTACTTC	CASSSPPNNVKNIQYF
TRBV28	TRBD2	TRBJ2-3	many	TGTGCCAGCAGTTTACGAAGACTAGCGGGAGTGGCAGATACGCAGTATTTT	CASSLRRLAGVADTQYF
TRBV2	NA	TRBJ2-3	many	TGTGCCAGCAGTGAAGTTTCGAGGCGAGATACGCAGTATTTT	CASSEVSRRDTQYF
TRBV13	TRBD1	TRBJ1-1	few	TGTGCCAGCAGCCCTCGGACAGGAATAGCCTCTGAAGCTTTCTTT	CASSPRTGIASEAFF
TRBV29-1	NA	TRBJ2-6	few	TGCAGCGTTGATATCGCTGGGGCCAACGTCCTGACTTTC	CSVDIAGANVLTF
TRBV12-3/TRBV12-4	TRBD2	TRBJ2-3	few	TGTGCCAGCAGCGCGAGACTAGCGGGAGCTGATACGCAGTATTTT	CASSARLAGADTQYF
TRBV6-1	NA	TRBJ1-2	NA	TGTGCCAGCAGTGAGTGGAGGGAGCCAAGAAGTGGCTACACCTTC	CASSEWREPRSGYTF
TRBV20-1	TRBD2	TRBJ2-1	NA	TGCAGTGCCCTGTCACTAGCGGGAGGGCCGGCCCAGTTCTTC	CSALSLAGGPAQFF
TRBV12-3/TRBV12-4	NA	TRBJ1-3	NA	TGTGCCAGCGGCGGGACCGGTGGCTCTGGAAACACCATATATTTT	CASGGTGGSGNTIYF
TRBV6-1	NA	TRBJ1-2	few	TGTGCCAGCCGGGACCAGAGTGAGGGGATCTATGGCTACACCTTC	CASRDQSEGIYGYTF
TRBV5-1	NA	TRBJ2-3	NA	TGCGCCAGCGGCTTGTCCGTACCCGCAACGGATACGCAGTATTTT	CASGLSVPATDTQYF
TRBV20-1	NA	TRBJ2-5	few	TGCAGTGCTAGTCGGGCAGGGGTCCAGACCCAGTACTTC	CSASRAGVQTQYF
TRBV12-3/TRBV12-4	NA	TRBJ2-1	NA	TGTGCCAGCAGGGGACGAGGTGAGCAGTTCTTC	CASRGRGEQFF
TRBV10-3	TRBD2	TRBJ2-1	NA	TGTGCCAGCAGTGGGACCGGGACTAGCGGGATAACCCAGTTCTTC	CASSGTGTSGITQFF